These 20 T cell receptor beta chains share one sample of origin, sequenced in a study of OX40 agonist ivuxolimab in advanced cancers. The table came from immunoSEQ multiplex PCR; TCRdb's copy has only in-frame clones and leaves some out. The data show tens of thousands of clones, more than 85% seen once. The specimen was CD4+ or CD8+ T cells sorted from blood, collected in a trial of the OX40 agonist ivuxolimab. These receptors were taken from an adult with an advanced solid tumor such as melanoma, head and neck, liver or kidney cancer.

The CDR3 is CASSQTDRDYGYTF. The CDR3 DNA reads TGTGCCAGCAGTCAGACAGACAGGGACTATGGCTACACCTTC. The chain employs TRBV28 and TRBJ1-2, with 7 bases fitting TRBD1. The V gene's germline CDR1 is MDHEN and CDR2 SYDVKM. The CDR3 runs to 14 residues. The V gene end was trimmed by 5 bases and the J gene end by 3 bases; junction bases not matched to a gene: 6.

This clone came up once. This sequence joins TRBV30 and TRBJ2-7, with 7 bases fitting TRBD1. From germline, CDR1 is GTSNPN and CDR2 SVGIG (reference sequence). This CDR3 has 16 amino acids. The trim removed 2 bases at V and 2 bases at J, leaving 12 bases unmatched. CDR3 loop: CAWSTYFRTGTYEQYF. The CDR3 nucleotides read TGTGCCTGGAGTACCTATTTTAGGACAGGCACCTACGAGCAGTACTTC.

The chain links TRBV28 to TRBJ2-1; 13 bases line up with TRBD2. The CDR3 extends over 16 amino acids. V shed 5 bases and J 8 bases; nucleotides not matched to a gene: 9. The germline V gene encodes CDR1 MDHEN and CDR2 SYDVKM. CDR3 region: CASSLIGTSGAYEQFF. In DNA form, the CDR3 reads TGTGCCAGCAGTCTAATCGGGACTAGCGGGGCCTATGAGCAGTTCTTC.

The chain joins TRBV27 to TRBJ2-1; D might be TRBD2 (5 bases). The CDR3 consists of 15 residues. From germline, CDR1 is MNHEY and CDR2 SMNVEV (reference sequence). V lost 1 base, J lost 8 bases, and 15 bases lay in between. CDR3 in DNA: TGTGCCAGCAGTTTATATCCAACAGCGCGGGATGAGCAGTTCTTC. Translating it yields CASSLYPTARDEQFF.

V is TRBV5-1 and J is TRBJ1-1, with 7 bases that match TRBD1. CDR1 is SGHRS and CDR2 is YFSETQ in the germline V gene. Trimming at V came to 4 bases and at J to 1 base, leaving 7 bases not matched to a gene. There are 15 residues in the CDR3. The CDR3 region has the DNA TGCGCCAGCAGCCCACAGACAGGGAAGAACACTGAAGCTTTCTTT. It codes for CASSPQTGKNTEAFF.

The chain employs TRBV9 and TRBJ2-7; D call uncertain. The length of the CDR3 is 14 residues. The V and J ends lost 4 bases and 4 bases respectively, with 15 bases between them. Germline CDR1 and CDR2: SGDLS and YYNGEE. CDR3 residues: CASSPDDSQYEQYF. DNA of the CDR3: TGTGCCAGCAGCCCGGACGACTCTCAATACGAGCAGTACTTC.

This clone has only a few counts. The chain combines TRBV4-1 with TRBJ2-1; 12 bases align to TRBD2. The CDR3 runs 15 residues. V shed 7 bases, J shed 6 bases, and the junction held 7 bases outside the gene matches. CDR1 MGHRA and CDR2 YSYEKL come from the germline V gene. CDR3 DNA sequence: TGCGCCAGCACCCCGCTGACTAGCGGGAGCAATGAGCAGTTCTTC. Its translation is CASTPLTSGSNEQFF.

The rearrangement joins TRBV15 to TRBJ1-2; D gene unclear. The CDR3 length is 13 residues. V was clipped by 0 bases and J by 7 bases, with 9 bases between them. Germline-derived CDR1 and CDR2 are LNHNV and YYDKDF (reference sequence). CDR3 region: CATSRDPQSGYTF. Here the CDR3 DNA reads TGTGCCACCAGCAGAGATCCCCAGTCTGGCTACACCTTC.

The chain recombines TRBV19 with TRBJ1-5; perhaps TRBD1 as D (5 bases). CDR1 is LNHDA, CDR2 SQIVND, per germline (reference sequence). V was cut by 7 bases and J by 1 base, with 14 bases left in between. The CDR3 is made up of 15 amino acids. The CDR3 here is CASTQNTGSNQPQHF. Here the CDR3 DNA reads TGTGCCAGTACCCAGAATACAGGAAGCAATCAGCCCCAGCATTTT.

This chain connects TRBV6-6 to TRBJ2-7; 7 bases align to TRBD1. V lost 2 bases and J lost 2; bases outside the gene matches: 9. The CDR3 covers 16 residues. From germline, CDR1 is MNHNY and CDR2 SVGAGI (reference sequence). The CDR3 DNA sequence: TGTGCCAGCAGTTACGGACAGGCCGATCCCCCCTACGAGCAGTACTTC. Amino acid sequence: CASSYGQADPPYEQYF.

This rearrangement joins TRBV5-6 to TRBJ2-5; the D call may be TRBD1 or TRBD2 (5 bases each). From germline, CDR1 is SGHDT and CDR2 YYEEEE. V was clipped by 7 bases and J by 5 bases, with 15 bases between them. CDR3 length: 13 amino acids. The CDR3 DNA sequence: TGTGCCAGCTCCCCCTGGGGGACGGAGACCCAGTACTTC. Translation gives CASSPWGTETQYF.

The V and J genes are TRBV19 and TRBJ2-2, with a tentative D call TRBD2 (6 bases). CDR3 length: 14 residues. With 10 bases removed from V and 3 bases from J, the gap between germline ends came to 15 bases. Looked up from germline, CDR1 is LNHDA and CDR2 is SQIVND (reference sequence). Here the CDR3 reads CANGLPRDTGELFF. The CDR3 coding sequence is TGTGCCAACGGACTACCAAGGGACACCGGGGAGCTGTTTTTT.

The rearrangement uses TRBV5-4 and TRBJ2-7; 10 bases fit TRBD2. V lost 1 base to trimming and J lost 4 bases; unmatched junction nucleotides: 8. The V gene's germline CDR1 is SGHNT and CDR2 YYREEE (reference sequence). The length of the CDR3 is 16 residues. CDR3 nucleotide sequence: TGTGCCAGCAGCTTGAACCTAGCGGGGGTGCCGTACGAGCAGTACTTC. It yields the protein CASSLNLAGVPYEQYF.

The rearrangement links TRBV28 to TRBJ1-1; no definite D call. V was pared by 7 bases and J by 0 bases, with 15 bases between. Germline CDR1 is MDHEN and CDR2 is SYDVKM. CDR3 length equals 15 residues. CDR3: CASTLGARMNTEAFF. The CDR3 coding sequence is TGTGCCAGCACCTTAGGTGCCCGGATGAACACTGAAGCTTTCTTT. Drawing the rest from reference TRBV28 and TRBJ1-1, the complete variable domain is DVKVTQSSRYLVKRTGEKVFLECVQDMDHENMFWYRQDPGLGLRLIYFSYDVKMKEKGDIPEGYSVSREKKERFSLILESASTNQTSMYLCASTLGARMNTEAFFGQGTRLTVV.

CDR3 DNA sequence: TGCGCCAGCAGCCAAGATCTTACGGGAGCTGGGGGAGATACGCAGTATTTT. It yields the protein CASSQDLTGAGGDTQYF. This sequence joins TRBV4-1 and TRBJ2-3; D possibly corresponds to TRBD2 (6 bases). CDR1 and CDR2 (germline): MGHRA, YSYEKL. V was cut by 0 bases and J by 5 bases, with 18 bases left in between. CDR3 length: 17 amino acids.

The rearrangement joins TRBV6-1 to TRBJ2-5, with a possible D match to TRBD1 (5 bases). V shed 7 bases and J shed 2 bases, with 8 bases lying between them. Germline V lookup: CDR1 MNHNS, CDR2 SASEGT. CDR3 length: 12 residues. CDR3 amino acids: CASMGQQETQYF. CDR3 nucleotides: TGTGCCAGCATGGGGCAACAAGAGACCCAGTACTTC.

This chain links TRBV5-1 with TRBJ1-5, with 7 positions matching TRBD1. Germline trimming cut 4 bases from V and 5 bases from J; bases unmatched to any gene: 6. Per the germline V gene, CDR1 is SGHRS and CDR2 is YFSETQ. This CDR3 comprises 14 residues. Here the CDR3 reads CASSLQGGDQPQHF. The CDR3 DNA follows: TGCGCCAGCAGCCTTCAGGGGGGCGATCAGCCCCAGCATTTT.

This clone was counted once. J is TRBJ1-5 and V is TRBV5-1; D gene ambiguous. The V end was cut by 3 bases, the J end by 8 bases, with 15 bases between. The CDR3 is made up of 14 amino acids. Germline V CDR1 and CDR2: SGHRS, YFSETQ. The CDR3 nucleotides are TGCGCCAGCAGCTCCGACGGACTGGGAGAGCCCCAGCATTTT. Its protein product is CASSSDGLGEPQHF.

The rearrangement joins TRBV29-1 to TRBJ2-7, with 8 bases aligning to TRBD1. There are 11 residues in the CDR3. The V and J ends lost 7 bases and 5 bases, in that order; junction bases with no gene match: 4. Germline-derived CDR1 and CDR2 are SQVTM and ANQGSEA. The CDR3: CSGRQGNEQYF. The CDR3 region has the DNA TGCAGCGGCAGACAGGGGAACGAGCAGTACTTC.

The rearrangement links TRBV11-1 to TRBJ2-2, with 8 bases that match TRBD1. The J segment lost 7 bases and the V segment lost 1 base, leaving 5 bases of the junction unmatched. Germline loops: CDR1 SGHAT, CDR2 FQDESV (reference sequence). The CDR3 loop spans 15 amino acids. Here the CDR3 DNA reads TGTGCCAGCAGCTTAGGACAGGGGAAGTACGGGGAGCTGTTTTTT. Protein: CASSLGQGKYGELFF.